One sample yielded the 4 T cell receptor beta chains listed below, sequenced in a study of technical replicates of blood from several donors. TCRdb's table, derived via immunoSEQ multiplex PCR, lists solely in-frame clones and lacks some. In the table there are under 110,000 clones, 95% to 96% of which are singletons. The specimen sequenced was T cells isolated from PBMCs. The receptors here all came from a human donor in good health.

This clone was recorded once. This chain links TRBV5-1 with TRBJ2-3, with 14 bases matching TRBD2. Trimming at V came to 3 bases and at J to 3 bases, leaving 6 bases not matched to a gene. The CDR3 consists of 17 residues. The germline gives CDR1 SGHRS, CDR2 YFSETQ. DNA of the CDR3: TGCGCCAGCAGCTCCCGGACTAGCGGGAGGAGTACAGATACGCAGTATTTT. Protein product: CASSSRTSGRSTDTQYF.

The V and J genes are TRBV6-1 and TRBJ2-1, with TRBD1 identical over 12 bases. Germline V CDR1 and CDR2: MNHNS, SASEGT. With 4 bases clipped from V and 5 bases from J, the junction kept 15 bases outside the gene matches. The CDR3 is 19 residues long. The CDR3 coding sequence is TGTGCCAGCAGTGTCCGCCTGGGTTGGGACAGGGGGCATCACAATGAGCAGTTCTTC. Its protein is CASSVRLGWDRGHHNEQFF.

The chain links TRBV19 to TRBJ1-4; TRBD1 matches at 7 bases. V lost 5 bases to trimming and J lost 5 bases; unmatched junction nucleotides: 11. Germline loops: CDR1 LNHDA, CDR2 SQIVND (reference sequence). The CDR3 spans 16 residues. This CDR3 reads CASSPPSGTVNEKLFF. CDR3 DNA sequence: TGTGCCAGTAGTCCCCCTTCCGGGACAGTCAATGAAAAACTGTTTTTT.

This clone was found a few times. This sequence joins TRBV30 and TRBJ1-6; D may be TRBD1 (5 bases). The V and J ends lost 0 bases and 7 bases respectively, with 10 bases between them. The germline gives CDR1 GTSNPN, CDR2 SVGIG (reference sequence). The CDR3 has 14 amino acids. CDR3 DNA: TGTGCCTGGAGTGTAAGGGGCCCCAATTCACCCCTCCACTTT. Translated, it gives CAWSVRGPNSPLHF.